Below are 20 T cell receptor beta chains sequenced from a single sample in a study of radiation and T cells in renal cell carcinoma. Time point defined: blood 2 weeks post-SBRT. Noted treatment: 15 Gy SBRT to primary tumor, nephrectomy 4 weeks later. Only in-frame clones appear in the TCRdb table, and some are missing; sequencing was by immunoSEQ multiplex PCR. The sample records some 130,000 clones, about 81% being singletons. The sequences come from blood, collected from a patient whose treatment included radiotherapy and nephrectomy. These receptor sequences come from an older woman with renal cell carcinoma.

Written as DNA, the CDR3 is TGTGCCAGCAGAGAGGACAGACGGGCTGAAGCTTTCTTT. As protein: CASREDRRAEAFF. The J gene is TRBJ1-1, the V gene TRBV6-5; D may be TRBD1 (6 bases). The V end lost 6 bases, the J end lost 6 bases, and 14 bases lay between the germline ends. Looked up from germline, CDR1 is MNHEY and CDR2 is SVGAGI. The CDR3 is made up of 13 amino acids.

CDR3 protein: CASQGGPNTGELFF. As DNA, the CDR3 is TGTGCCAGCCAGGGGGGTCCCAACACCGGGGAGCTGTTTTTT. The chain uses TRBV6-6 and TRBJ2-2; a weak D match, TRBD1 (7 bases). CDR1 MNHNY and CDR2 SVGAGI come from the germline V gene (reference sequence). Trimming left V 8 bases short and J 2 bases short, with 12 bases between. This CDR3 is 14 amino acids long.

This rearrangement joins TRBV27 to TRBJ2-3; D is unclear. This CDR3 spans 13 amino acids. The V gene lost 1 base and the J gene lost 2 bases, with 4 bases spanning the gap. Per the germline V gene, CDR1 is MNHEY and CDR2 is SMNVEV (reference sequence). CDR3 amino acids: CASSLYLTDTQYF. The CDR3 bases are TGTGCCAGCAGTTTATACCTCACAGATACGCAGTATTTT.

This clone was seen only once. The chain recombines TRBV7-9 with TRBJ2-3, with 9 bases matching TRBD2. This CDR3 region has 16 residues. Looked up from germline, CDR1 is SEHNR and CDR2 is FQNEAQ (reference sequence). Trimming at V came to 1 base and at J to 2 bases, leaving 4 bases not matched to a gene. In DNA, the CDR3 is TGTGCCAGCAGCTTAGTGACTAGCGGACTCACAGATACGCAGTATTTT. This codes for CASSLVTSGLTDTQYF.

The chain uses TRBV7-2 and TRBJ1-1; no definite D call. Germline lookup yields CDR1 SGHTA and CDR2 FQGNSA. Deletions cut 1 base from V and 3 bases from J, with 12 bases between. The CDR3 contains 15 residues. The CDR3 DNA follows: TGTGCCAGCAGCTTAGGAGTTGTGGGTTACACTGAAGCTTTCTTT. Translation: CASSLGVVGYTEAFF. Full variable domain (remainder filled in from reference TRBV7-2 and TRBJ1-1): GAGVSQSPSNKVTEKGKDVELRCDPISGHTALYWYRQSLGQGLEFLIYFQGNSAPDKSGLPSDRFSAERTGGSVSTLTIQRTQQEDSAVYLCASSLGVVGYTEAFFGQGTRLTVV.

The genes are TRBV28 and TRBJ1-3, with TRBD1 as a possible D gene (5 bases). V dropped 3 bases and J dropped 2 bases, with 14 bases sitting between them. The length of the CDR3 is 16 residues. The germline gives CDR1 MDHEN, CDR2 SYDVKM. The CDR3 spells CASSLGPPGAGNTIYF. CDR3 DNA sequence: TGTGCCAGCAGTTTGGGGCCTCCAGGCGCTGGAAACACCATATATTTT.

The chain couples TRBV28 to TRBJ2-1; D unclear. The V end lost 3 bases, the J end lost 10 bases, and 7 bases lay between the germline ends. This CDR3 is 11 amino acids long. Germline assignment: CDR1 MDHEN and CDR2 SYDVKM. The chain's CDR3 is CASSLMAEQFF. The CDR3 DNA follows: TGTGCCAGCAGTTTGATGGCCGAGCAGTTCTTC. The full variable domain, with the rest looked up from reference TRBV28 and TRBJ2-1, is DVKVTQSSRYLVKRTGEKVFLECVQDMDHENMFWYRQDPGLGLRLIYFSYDVKMKEKGDIPEGYSVSREKKERFSLILESASTNQTSMYLCASSLMAEQFFGPGTRLTVL.

The gene calls are TRBV19 and TRBJ2-1; D unresolved. Trimming left V 7 bases short and J 0 bases short, with 19 bases between. The CDR3 extends over 17 amino acids. Germline V gives CDR1 LNHDA, CDR2 SQIVND (reference sequence). The CDR3 here is CASISSRSDSSYNEQFF. The CDR3 nucleotides read TGTGCCAGTATCAGTTCAAGGTCAGATAGCTCCTACAATGAGCAGTTCTTC.

This rearrangement joins TRBV5-1 to TRBJ1-2; D not certain. Germline V gene data show CDR1 as SGHRS and CDR2 as YFSETQ. This CDR3 is 14 amino acids long. V lost 1 base to trimming and J lost 3 bases, with 10 bases between them. The CDR3 here is CASSLSWHHYGYTF. In DNA, the CDR3 is TGCGCCAGCAGCTTGAGTTGGCACCACTATGGCTACACCTTC.

V gene TRBV5-5 combines with J gene TRBJ2-7; perhaps TRBD1 as D (6 bases). The CDR3 has 14 residues. Germline V CDR1 and CDR2: SGHKS, YYEKEE (reference sequence). Trimming cost V 4 bases and J 6 bases, with 17 bases left between them. The CDR3, as DNA: TGTGCCAGCAGCACCCGGGACACGGCTACCGAGCAGTACTTC. As protein: CASSTRDTATEQYF.

The sample holds a few counts of this clone. The genes are TRBV7-9 and TRBJ1-5; D is unresolved. CDR3 length equals 11 residues. Germline CDR1 reads SEHNR; CDR2 reads FQNEAQ (reference sequence). V lost 4 bases and J 11 bases, leaving 9 bases between the germline ends. CDR3 region: CASSSESAQHF. CDR3 DNA: TGTGCCAGCAGCTCAGAATCGGCCCAGCATTTT.

This clone was counted once. The chain carries TRBV4-2 and TRBJ2-4, with no clear D. The CDR3 is 13 amino acids. Germline CDR1 is LGHNA and CDR2 is YNFKEQ. Trimming took off 2 bases at V and 5 bases at J, with 7 bases between the two ends. The CDR3 is CASSQTPQNIQYF. DNA of the CDR3: TGTGCCAGCAGCCAAACCCCTCAAAACATTCAGTACTTC.

V and J are TRBV19 and TRBJ1-2; TRBD1 is a possible D gene (5 bases). The CDR3 has 17 amino acids. V shed 3 bases and J shed 5 bases, with 22 bases lying between them. CDR1 and CDR2 (germline): LNHDA, SQIVND (reference sequence). Written as DNA, the CDR3 is TGTGCCAGTAGTATTCGGCCCCGGGACCGTGGAGCTTATGGCTACACCTTC. Amino acids: CASSIRPRDRGAYGYTF.

The rearrangement links TRBV19 to TRBJ2-7, with a weak D call TRBD1 (6 bases). The V end lost 3 bases, the J end lost 1 base, and 13 bases lay between the germline ends. Germline V gene data show CDR1 as LNHDA and CDR2 as SQIVND (reference sequence). The CDR3 loop spans 15 amino acids. The CDR3 coding sequence is TGTGCCAGTAGTATGCCTGGGGACATATCCTACGAGCAGTACTTC. Its protein is CASSMPGDISYEQYF.

This clone has a single count. CDR3 residues: CASSVVAGGENTEAFF. CDR3 bases: TGTGCCAGCAGCGTAGTGGCAGGGGGAGAGAACACTGAAGCTTTCTTT. The chain combines TRBV9 with TRBJ1-1; 7 positions match TRBD1. The CDR3 is 16 residues long. The J segment lost 1 base and the V segment lost 0 bases, leaving 6 bases of the junction unmatched. Germline lookup yields CDR1 SGDLS and CDR2 YYNGEE.

This rearrangement joins TRBV28 to TRBJ2-2, with D hard to call. The CDR3 runs to 14 residues. Trimming removed 6 bases from V and 5 bases from J, with 13 bases in between. CDR1 is MDHEN and CDR2 is SYDVKM in the germline V gene. DNA for the CDR3: TGTGCCAGCAGCCCAAAAGCTAGGACCGGGGAGCTGTTTTTT. It codes for CASSPKARTGELFF.

The rearrangement uses TRBV6-5 and TRBJ1-4; no reliable D call. The germline V gene has CDR1 MNHEY and CDR2 SVGAGI. V shed 6 bases and J shed 0 bases, with 8 bases lying between them. The CDR3 spans 14 residues. CDR3 DNA sequence: TGTGCCAGCAGCCGGGAGCCAACTAATGAAAAACTGTTTTTT. This gives the protein CASSREPTNEKLFF.

The V gene is TRBV15, the J gene TRBJ1-1; D remains ambiguous. Germline assignment: CDR1 LNHNV and CDR2 YYDKDF (reference sequence). Trimming took off 0 bases at V and 1 base at J, with 9 bases between the two ends. This CDR3 spans 15 amino acids. The CDR3 DNA is TGTGCCACCAGCAGAGATCGGGCACAGAACACTGAAGCTTTCTTT. Translation: CATSRDRAQNTEAFF. The full variable domain, in which reference TRBV15 and TRBJ1-1 provide the parts outside the CDR3, is DAMVIQNPRYQVTQFGKPVTLSCSQTLNHNVMYWYQQKSSQAPKLLFHYYDKDFNNEADTPDNFQSRRPNTSFCFLDIRSPGLGDTAMYLCATSRDRAQNTEAFFGQGTRLTVV.

The genes are TRBV6-6 and TRBJ2-2, with D hard to call. Trimming cost V 0 bases and J 5 bases, with 13 bases left between them. Germline V gives CDR1 MNHNY, CDR2 SVGAGI (reference sequence). CDR3 length equals 16 residues. CDR3 nucleotides: TGTGCCAGCAGTTACTCTAGAAGATCCGGGACCGGGGAGCTGTTTTTT. The encoded protein is CASSYSRRSGTGELFF.

V is TRBV19 and J is TRBJ2-7; 8 bases agree with TRBD2. Germline lookup yields CDR1 LNHDA and CDR2 SQIVND (reference sequence). V dropped 6 bases and J dropped 4; count of bases not matched to a gene: 11. This CDR3 region has 15 residues. The CDR3 here is CASRPAGVHPYEQYF. In DNA form, the CDR3 reads TGTGCCAGTAGGCCAGCGGGGGTACATCCTTACGAGCAGTACTTC.